Listed below are T cell receptor beta chains from one sample, sequenced in a study of identical twins. TCRdb redid the calling of the 5' RACE reads with MiXCR, one entry per CDR3 protein. The sample has about 720,000 distinct CDR3 sequences, 15% to 20% seen once. These data were also filed under a second study, of T cells expressing NK-cell markers.

Sequencing used PBMCs. These receptors were obtained from a woman between 18 and 29 years old in good health. The CDR3 runs from the conserved cysteine through the conserved F or W. D genes are given only for firm matches. For some rows the clone size is stated as once, few or many, or as a class when expanded; others skip it.

TRBV29-1	NA	TRBJ2-1	few	TGCAGCGTTAGTTTGACTTCCTACAATGAGCAGTTCTTC	CSVSLTSYNEQFF
TRBV28	NA	TRBJ2-1	NA	TGTGCCAGCAGTTGGCAGGGCCCGTTCAATGAGCAGTTCTTC	CASSWQGPFNEQFF
TRBV7-6	NA	TRBJ2-7	few	TGTGCCAGCAGTAGAGCAGGTGGCTCCTACGAGCAGTACTTC	CASSRAGGSYEQYF
TRBV10-1	NA	TRBJ2-2	few	TGCGCCAGCAGGCCGTTTAGTACCGGGGAGCTGTTTTTT	CASRPFSTGELFF
TRBV5-1	TRBD1	TRBJ1-2	NA	TGCGCCAGCAGCAGGGACAGGGTACAAGGGGGCTACACCTTC	CASSRDRVQGGYTF
TRBV6-2/TRBV6-3	NA	TRBJ2-1	few	TGTGCCAGCAGTCCCCAGGACAATGAGCAGTTCTTC	CASSPQDNEQFF
TRBV30	TRBD2	TRBJ2-5	NA	TGTGCCTGGAGTGTTTTAGCGGGAGTTCTAGAGACCCAGTACTTC	CAWSVLAGVLETQYF
TRBV6-2/TRBV6-3	NA	TRBJ2-1	NA	TGTGCCAGCAGTTACTCGAGACGGGCCTACAATGAGCAGTTCTTC	CASSYSRRAYNEQFF
TRBV6-5	TRBD2	TRBJ2-7	NA	TGTGCCAGCAGTTACCTCCCCCCCTCTGGCGGGAGCTCCTACGAGCAGTACTTC	CASSYLPPSGGSSYEQYF
TRBV20-1	NA	TRBJ2-3	NA	TGCAGTGCTAGATATGCGTCAAGCACAGATACGCAGTATTTT	CSARYASSTDTQYF
TRBV6-1	NA	TRBJ2-1	NA	TGTGCCAGCAGTAAAGACTATCTACTATACAATGAGCAGTTCTTC	CASSKDYLLYNEQFF
TRBV12-3/TRBV12-4	NA	TRBJ1-1	many	TGTGCCAGCAGCCCCCGGCACGGGGGCTTGAGGACTGAAGCTTTCTTT	CASSPRHGGLRTEAFF
TRBV4-1	NA	TRBJ1-1	many	TGCGCCAGCAGCCAACTACAGAACACTGAAGCTTTCTTT	CASSQLQNTEAFF
TRBV10-3	NA	TRBJ2-1	NA	TGTGCCATCAGCACCAGCCTTGAGCAGTTCTTC	CAISTSLEQFF
TRBV6-1	NA	TRBJ1-2	few	TGTGCCACCTCGTTCGAGGGACTGGGCTATGGCTACACCTTC	CATSFEGLGYGYTF
TRBV29-1	NA	TRBJ2-7	NA	TGCAGCGTTCCCCAGACAGGCCCCTCGGGTGAGCAGTACTTC	CSVPQTGPSGEQYF